This TCR beta chain was sequenced for a study of T-cell memory formation after mild COVID-19. Study in general: Most TCR clusters belonged to a single donor. Findings and limits, study-wide: Cross-reactive memory seemingly joined, as some responding clones were found in pre-infection memory.

TCRdb re-analysed the 5' RACE reads in MiXCR, keeping a single row per CDR3 protein. The profile shows some 350,000 distinct CDR3 sequences, roughly 13% of them singletons. In its sample, this clonotype was seen a few times. Its antigen is still unknown. The CDR3 contains 14 residues. Trimming stripped 4 bases from V and 1 base from J, with 10 bases between. Germline CDR1 SGHTA, CDR2 FQGNSA. The sequence was obtained from a man between 18 and 35 years old who had mild COVID-19 (a few samples of this study predate the infection). Cell type and time point are not known. V is TRBV7-2 and J is TRBJ1-1; no firm D call. Sample: PBMCs or a T cell subset sorted from them (not recorded which). The CDR3 sequence: CASSSNRGNTEAFF. The CDR3 DNA sequence: TGTGCCAGCAGCTCAAACCGGGGGAACACTGAAGCTTTCTTT.